Sequencing of this T cell receptor beta chain was carried out in a study of blood T cell repertoires in COVID-19. This table comes from immunoSEQ multiplex PCR, and its TCRdb copy is limited to in-frame clones, with some not included. The sample contains about half a million clones, approximately 83% of which appear only once. In germline, CDR1 is SGDLS, CDR2 YYNGEE. The V and J ends lost 0 bases and 3 bases respectively, with 9 bases between them. This CDR3 is 14 amino acids long. Sequencing was carried out using peripheral blood. The source is a human donor in a cohort sampled during active COVID-19. The chain is built from TRBV9 and TRBJ1-2; TRBD1 might be the D (6 bases). This CDR3 is CASSVGEGDYGYTF. CDR3 bases: TGTGCCAGCAGCGTAGGGGAGGGGGACTATGGCTACACCTTC.